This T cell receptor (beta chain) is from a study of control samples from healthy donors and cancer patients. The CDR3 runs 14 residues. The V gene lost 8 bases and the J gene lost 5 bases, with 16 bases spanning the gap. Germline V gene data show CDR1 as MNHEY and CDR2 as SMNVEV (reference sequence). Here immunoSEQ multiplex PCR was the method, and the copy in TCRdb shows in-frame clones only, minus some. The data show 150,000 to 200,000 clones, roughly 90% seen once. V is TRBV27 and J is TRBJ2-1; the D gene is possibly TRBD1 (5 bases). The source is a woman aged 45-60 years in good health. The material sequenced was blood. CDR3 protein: CASRSGKWDNEQFF. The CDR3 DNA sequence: TGTGCCAGCCGTTCAGGGAAATGGGACAATGAGCAGTTCTTC.